This T cell receptor (beta chain) is drawn from a study of graft-versus-host responses after intestinal transplantation. Points from the study as a whole: Clonal ratios of graft-versus-host to host-versus-graft in allografts were high for patients exhibiting graft-donor T cell macrochimerism.

Profiling relied on immunoSEQ multiplex PCR, and the TCRdb table lists in-frame clones only, not all of them. Here the sample spans about 90,000 clones, over 80% being singletons. The germline V and J ends were trimmed by 7 bases and 5 bases, with 14 bases remaining between them. Looked up from germline, CDR1 is LNHDA and CDR2 is SQIVND (reference sequence). The CDR3 is 13 amino acids. Concerning this clone itself: What it binds is not known.

The V call is TRBV19, the J call TRBJ1-1; D may be TRBD1 (6 bases). The input for sequencing was unstimulated CD8+ T cells sorted from spleen or lymph node cells, taken before intestinal transplant. This clonotype was sampled from a human donor who received an intestinal transplant. CDR3 protein: CASTPGVTTEAFF. The CDR3 DNA reads TGTGCCAGTACCCCAGGGGTAACGACTGAAGCTTTCTTT.